The entry that follows covers one TCR beta chain sequence. The antigen it recognizes is unknown. Per-nucleotide qualities are absent, and no much larger clonotype sits a single base away. TCR beta CDR3 regions were amplified from RNA transcripts. The TCR CDR3 was subjected to a first round of RT-PCR using the HTBI primer set and the Qiagen OneStep RT-PCR kit. A second multiplex PCR round built the libraries, followed by size selection and purification. Libraries were sequenced paired-end with 100 bp reads on an Illumina HiSeq2000. The original pipeline was this. SOAPnuke was used to process the raw data, removing reads that contained adapters or uncalled bases, had a mean Phred below 15, or lacked an exact match to the constant primer or identifier. High-quality paired reads were merged using COPE v1.2.5, and each unique nucleotide sequence was defined as a clonotype. Clonotypes were aligned to IMGT TRBV, TRBD and TRBJ reference segments using MiTCR v1.1. The analysis included only V-J combinations with a frequency above 0.0001, which together covered approximately 99% of the repertoires. A TCS score was defined as the ratio between F50 (clonal expansion) and ExV (chaos), using BLOSUM62-based TCRdist between CDR3 peptides within each V-J. Welch's t-statistics and random forest reduced just over 500 V-J features to around 14, which were used in a naive Bayes classifier (R e1071). Using fastp trimming at Q25 and MiXCR clonotype assembly, TCRdb reanalyzed the public sequencing data and kept in-frame beta chains. For every CDR3 protein sequence, its rows merge into one entry that carries the most common genes and DNA. In this record, the V and J calls reflect TCRdb's handling and not the investigators' own analysis. This sample holds about 700,000 distinct CDR3 sequences; around 15% were observed only once. The ten largest clones take up more than 8.5% of the sample.

The entry originates in a study of T cells in Graves' hyperthyroidism and ophthalmopathy (dated by TCRdb to the late 2010s). As for the study more broadly: Peripheral blood was sampled at the time of initial diagnosis, prior to any treatment. To identify distinguishing TCR V-J signatures, a discovery cohort of about a hundred patients was used, comprising 40 to 45 with Graves' ophthalmopathy and 57 with stable Graves' hyperthyroidism. In about 6 Graves' hyperthyroidism patients, the study also compared T-cell repertoires from thyroid tissue with T-cell repertoires from blood. The roughly 100 discovery patients were randomly split 7:3 into training and test sets. After blood sampling, hyperthyroidism patients were treated with methimazole at a starting dose of 30 mg daily, and ophthalmopathy patients were treated with high-dose intravenous methylprednisolone. Prospective prediction of ophthalmopathy was tested in an independent validation cohort of some 19 hyperthyroidism patients and 15 to 17 patients who later progressed to ophthalmopathy. TCR Vbeta CDR3 sequencing of 120 to 150 peripheral blood samples (about 45 ophthalmopathy, about 74 hyperthyroidism and some 17 progressor patients) is reported in the paper. Overall study results and their limits: A model built on a 13 V-J signature distinguished ophthalmopathy from stable hyperthyroidism, reaching about 88% sensitivity and under 84% specificity in cross-validation and 80%/75% in testing. During validation, the model predicted progression to ophthalmopathy a median of around 7 months ahead of onset, with around 70% sensitivity and almost 75% specificity. Sample size was not statistically predetermined, and blinding of investigators to group allocation was not performed. Most expanded thyroid clonotypes (frequency above 0.001) were also found in blood, which suggests that blood repertoires may mirror thyroid immune responses.

Taken from cysteine to phenylalanine, the CDR3 has 15 residues. The DNA shown is the 45-base CDR3, in frame from base 1. V loses 6 bases, J loses 0 bases, and the germline ends lie 13 bases apart. Stable Graves' hyperthyroidism was defined as the absence of progression to ophthalmopathy over 18 months of follow-up. The hyperthyroidism patients were between 18 and 65 years old and newly diagnosed, with a disease duration of less than 2 months. Patients with uncontrolled infections, other autoimmune diseases, pregnancy or lactation were excluded. Diagnoses relied on clinical symptoms, serum thyroxine and TRAb, thyroid ultrasound and orbital computed tomography. Ficoll-Paque density gradient centrifugation was used to isolate PBMCs from around 10 ml of fresh peripheral blood. Total RNA was extracted using Trizol reagent, and RNA quality was assessed on an Agilent 2100 Bioanalyzer.

The source material was blood. Rearrangement joined TRBV12-3 or TRBV12-4 to TRBJ2-3; TRBD1 could be the D gene, as 5 bases match. This TCR was sampled from a woman under 30 with Graves' hyperthyroidism. This receptor carries the CDR3 CASSLWGPSTDTQYF. The nucleotides read TGTGCCAGCAGCCTGTGGGGCCCTAGCACAGATACGCAGTATTTT.